Listed below are T cell receptor beta chains from one sample, sequenced in a study of T-cell memory formation after mild COVID-19. TCRdb reprocessed the 5' RACE reads via MiXCR and lists one record per CDR3 protein. The table has about 110,000 distinct CDR3 sequences, 15% to 20% seen once. Input material: PBMCs or a T cell subset sorted from them (not recorded which). The receptors here all came from a man in his late teens or twenties who had mild COVID-19 (a few samples of this study predate the infection). Cell type and time point are not known. CDR3s include the opening cysteine and the closing phenylalanine or tryptophan. The order of the fields is V gene, D gene, J gene, CDR3 protein. A D gene is named only where the DNA matches it firmly.

TRBV19	.	TRBJ1-5	CASRIRSGTYQPQHF
TRBV7-2	.	TRBJ1-5	CASSTGGIQPQHF
TRBV20-1	.	TRBJ2-3	CSAGTPQADTQYF
TRBV12-3/TRBV12-4	TRBD2	TRBJ2-7	CASRRSGVSYEQYF
TRBV18	.	TRBJ2-5	CASSPVVGETQYF
TRBV10-3	.	TRBJ2-7	CAINPQGLSYEQYF
TRBV3-1	TRBD2	TRBJ2-3	CARPAGGADTQYF
TRBV5-1	.	TRBJ1-1	CASSLTEVNTEAFF
TRBV11-3	.	TRBJ1-1	CASSLFLSTEAFF
TRBV10-3	TRBD2	TRBJ2-1	CAISEVTSGVNNEQFF
TRBV30	.	TRBJ2-7	CAWSVNPPRGALTYEQYF
TRBV20-1	.	TRBJ1-1	CSARPGGGGEEAFF
TRBV6-5	.	TRBJ2-5	CASRFYEEETQYF
TRBV2	TRBD1	TRBJ2-4	CASSFNRGENIQYF
TRBV12-3/TRBV12-4	TRBD1	TRBJ1-5	CASSWGQGGQPQHF
TRBV29-1	.	TRBJ1-1	CSHLGFRGNTEAFF
TRBV7-8	.	TRBJ2-3	CASSLDGPRTDTQYF
TRBV5-1	TRBD1	TRBJ2-1	CASSYGQGANEQFF
TRBV6-5	TRBD1	TRBJ1-5	CASSSDKQGAVDQPQHF
TRBV5-1	.	TRBJ2-1	CASSLEHTEQFF
TRBV7-8	.	TRBJ1-2	CASSFEPNYGYTF
TRBV7-9	.	TRBJ1-6	CASSRPMGTSYNSPLHF
TRBV7-9	.	TRBJ2-5	CASSLGNEAQYF
TRBV7-2	.	TRBJ2-4	CASSLQGNIQYF
TRBV20-1	TRBD2	TRBJ2-1	CSARATWRGWYNEQFF
TRBV12-3/TRBV12-4	TRBD2	TRBJ2-5	CASRGTSGQETQYF
TRBV18	.	TRBJ2-7	CASSELGRGFEQYF
TRBV6-5	TRBD2	TRBJ2-3	CASSYELKGGTSGVPPDTQYF
TRBV19	.	TRBJ2-6	CASTPYTGTGANVLTF
TRBV12-3/TRBV12-4	.	TRBJ1-2	CASSLPRLGYTF
TRBV4-2	.	TRBJ2-1	CASSQHNEQFF
TRBV15	TRBD1	TRBJ2-1	CATSREGQGFNEQFF
TRBV2	.	TRBJ2-2	CASSVTGELFF
TRBV15	TRBD2	TRBJ2-5	CATAPRLALRETQYF
TRBV29-1	TRBD2	TRBJ2-1	CSVVTSGYNEQFF
TRBV6-5	TRBD2	TRBJ2-5	CASSYQLAAVGETQYF
TRBV2	.	TRBJ1-5	CASSATDQPQHF
TRBV7-9	TRBD1	TRBJ2-1	CASSPDRARGNEQFF
TRBV4-3	.	TRBJ2-3	CASSRALGGRGADTQYF
TRBV7-6	.	TRBJ2-5	CASSLTLQETQYF
TRBV7-6	TRBD1	TRBJ1-1	CASSQGQGKNTEAFF
TRBV7-2	.	TRBJ1-4	CASSSFVRPEKLFF
TRBV7-9	.	TRBJ1-2	CASSLAAGRGYTF
TRBV12-3/TRBV12-4	.	TRBJ2-5	CASGQLQETQYF
TRBV29-1	.	TRBJ2-2	CSVGGFEGWSGELFF
TRBV7-2	.	TRBJ2-3	CASSLQGPGADTQYF
TRBV19	.	TRBJ1-2	CASINPEGTYGYTF
TRBV10-3	.	TRBJ2-7	CAISGAGKSYEQYF
TRBV12-5	.	TRBJ2-7	CASGLVRLTAEPYEQYF
TRBV29-1	.	TRBJ2-3	CSAGTLAADTQYF
TRBV5-6	TRBD1	TRBJ1-1	CASTQGTVNTEAFF
TRBV5-1	TRBD2	TRBJ2-3	CASSPEGLPTTDTQYF
TRBV7-2	TRBD1	TRBJ2-7	CASSLGWTGYEQYF
TRBV7-3	.	TRBJ2-1	CASSSSPNTRIDEQFF
TRBV10-3	.	TRBJ2-5	CAISHGPNGETQYF
TRBV20-1	TRBD1	TRBJ2-7	CSVAPTGLDEQYF
TRBV18	.	TRBJ2-1	CASSPSLVWDEQFF
TRBV4-1	.	TRBJ1-5	CASSQEGRAQPQHF
TRBV5-1	.	TRBJ2-5	CASSLLQRVQETQYF